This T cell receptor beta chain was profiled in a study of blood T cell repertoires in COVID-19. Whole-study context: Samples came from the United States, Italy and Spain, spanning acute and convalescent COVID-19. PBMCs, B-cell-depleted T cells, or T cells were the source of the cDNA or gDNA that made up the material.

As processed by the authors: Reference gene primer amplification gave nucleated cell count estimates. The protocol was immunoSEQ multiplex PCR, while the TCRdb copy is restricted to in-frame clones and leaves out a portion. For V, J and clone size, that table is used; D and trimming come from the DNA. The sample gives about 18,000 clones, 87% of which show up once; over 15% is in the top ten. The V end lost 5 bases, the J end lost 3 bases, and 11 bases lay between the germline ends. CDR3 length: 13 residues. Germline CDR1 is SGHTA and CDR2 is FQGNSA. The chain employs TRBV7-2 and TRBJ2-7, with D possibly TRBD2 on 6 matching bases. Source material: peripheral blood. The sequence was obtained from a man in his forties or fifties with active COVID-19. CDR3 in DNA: TGTGCCAGCAGCCAAGAAGCGGGCTACGAGCAGTACTTC. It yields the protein CASSQEAGYEQYF.